This T cell receptor (beta chain) emerged from a study of Ad26.COV2.S vaccination and SARS-CoV-2 variants. Looking at the study overall: Once or twice, 56 days apart, Ad26.COV2.S was delivered intramuscularly.

Assay used: immunoSEQ multiplex PCR; TCRdb lists only in-frame clones, some missing. This sample carries some 450,000 clones, roughly 87% of them seen once, and the ten largest clones take about 4.5%. The CDR3 extends over 15 amino acids. Losses at the gene ends were 0 bases for V and 4 bases for J; bases not matched to a gene: 6. Germline CDR1 is SGHRS and CDR2 is YFSETQ. As for treatment: around 19 received Ad26.COV2.S at low or high dose, single or two shots; 5 received placebo; per-sample allocation not given. After the first vaccine or placebo injection, samples were drawn on day 63. This clone was seen just once.

The chain has TRBV5-1 and TRBJ2-7; the match to TRBD1 covers 8 bases. The sequenced sample was peripheral blood, obtained in a trial of Ad26.COV2.S vaccine versus placebo. This receptor was obtained from a person between 18 and 59 years old who received the Ad26.COV2.S COVID-19 vaccine or a placebo. CDR3 in amino acids: CASSLVGTGIYEQYF. The CDR3, as DNA: TGCGCCAGCAGCTTGGTAGGGACAGGAATTTACGAGCAGTACTTC.